These T cell receptor beta chains were read from a single sample in a study of T cell responses to AZD1222 COVID-19 vaccine. The assay was immunoSEQ multiplex PCR, and TCRdb's table has in-frame clones only and misses some. This repertoire shows around 130,000 clones, roughly 87% found once; its top ten account for about 9.5%. The material sequenced was peripheral blood, taken 28 days after the second AZD1222 dose. Every receptor here comes from an adult who received the AZD1222 COVID-19 vaccine. The CDR3 runs from the conserved cysteine through the conserved F or W. The D gene is left open where the match is weak. Clone size is stated in some rows and not others, as once, few, many or a class when expanded.

size	V	length	D	J	CDR3	DNA
NA	TRBV6-4	15	TRBD2	TRBJ2-7	CASSRIAGGAVEQYF	TGTGCCAGCAGTCGTATAGCGGGGGGGGCAGTCGAGCAGTACTTC
NA	TRBV4-2	16	NA	TRBJ2-1	CASSQPTGRGDNEQFF	TGTGCCAGCAGCCAGCCGACAGGCCGTGGGGACAATGAGCAGTTCTTC
NA	TRBV19	11	NA	TRBJ1-1	CASRDVAEAFF	TGTGCTAGTAGGGATGTCGCTGAAGCTTTCTTT
NA	TRBV10-2	13	TRBD1	TRBJ1-2	CASTPGTVYGYTF	TGCGCCAGCACCCCGGGGACAGTCTATGGCTACACCTTC
NA	TRBV6-4	16	TRBD1	TRBJ2-7	CASSDSRAQGAYEQYF	TGTGCCAGCAGTGACTCCCGGGCACAGGGGGCCTACGAGCAGTACTTC
NA	TRBV30	12	NA	TRBJ2-7	CAWSKKVAEQYF	TGTGCCTGGAGCAAAAAGGTGGCTGAGCAGTACTTC
NA	TRBV10-3	14	NA	TRBJ1-6	CAISQQGGNSPLHF	TGTGCCATCAGCCAACAGGGCGGTAATTCACCCCTCCACTTT
NA	TRBV2	13	NA	TRBJ1-1	CASSPQLNTEAFF	TGTGCCAGCTCGCCCCAGTTGAACACTGAAGCTTTCTTT
NA	TRBV9	13	NA	TRBJ1-6	CASSLWGLSPLHF	TGTGCCAGCAGCCTCTGGGGATTATCACCCCTCCACTTT
NA	TRBV13	15	NA	TRBJ2-7	CASSSTTGQPYEQYF	TGTGCCAGCAGCTCCACGACAGGCCAACCCTACGAGCAGTACTTC
NA	TRBV6-5	15	TRBD1	TRBJ2-7	CASRAWTGGSYEQYF	TGTGCCAGCAGAGCTTGGACAGGGGGATCCTACGAGCAGTACTTC
NA	TRBV7-8	13	NA	TRBJ1-2	CASSLAPNYGYTF	TGTGCCAGCAGCTTGGCACCGAACTATGGCTACACCTTC
NA	TRBV7-8	15	NA	TRBJ1-3	CASRGAGNAGNTIYF	TGTGCCAGCAGAGGGGCCGGGAATGCTGGAAACACCATATATTTT
once	TRBV3-1/TRBV3-2	14	TRBD1	TRBJ2-3	CASSVWTGQGTQYF	TGTGCCAGCAGCGTTTGGACAGGGCAGGGTACGCAGTATTTT
NA	TRBV6-2/TRBV6-3	15	NA	TRBJ1-5	CASSLDSYSNQPQHF	TGTGCCAGCAGCCTGGACAGTTATAGCAATCAGCCCCAGCATTTT
few	TRBV5-4	17	NA	TRBJ2-2	CASSLPPAGGTSGELFF	TGTGCCAGCAGCTTGCCCCCTGCAGGGGGGACTTCCGGGGAGCTGTTTTTT
NA	TRBV11-2	14	TRBD2	TRBJ2-5	CASRGMRGKETQYF	TGTGCCAGCAGGGGGATGCGGGGGAAAGAGACCCAGTACTTC
NA	TRBV4-2	14	NA	TRBJ2-1	CASSRPEGYNEQFF	TGTGCCAGCAGCCGCCCAGAGGGGTACAATGAGCAGTTCTTC
NA	TRBV12-3/TRBV12-4	13	NA	TRBJ1-5	CASSFSNNQPQHF	TGTGCCAGCAGTTTTTCCAACAATCAGCCCCAGCATTTT
NA	TRBV5-1	15	NA	TRBJ2-2	CASSWAGAVTGELFF	TGCGCCAGCAGCTGGGCAGGGGCGGTCACCGGGGAGCTGTTTTTT
NA	TRBV6-5	15	TRBD1	TRBJ2-7	CASRPRPTGGDEQYF	TGTGCCAGCAGGCCTCGGCCGACAGGGGGTGACGAGCAGTACTTC
few	TRBV10-3	15	TRBD1	TRBJ1-5	CAISAGTGSNQPQHF	TGTGCCATCAGCGCCGGGACAGGGAGCAATCAGCCCCAGCATTTT
NA	TRBV10-3	16	TRBD2	TRBJ2-3	CAISSRLAGGTDTQYF	TGTGCCATCAGTTCACGACTAGCGGGGGGCACAGATACGCAGTATTTT
NA	TRBV7-9	15	NA	TRBJ1-3	CASSESRGSGNTIYF	TGTGCCAGCAGCGAATCCAGGGGCTCTGGAAACACCATATATTTT
once	TRBV28	12	NA	TRBJ1-1	CASMGMNTEAFF	TGTGCCAGCATGGGAATGAACACTGAAGCTTTCTTT
few	TRBV7-9	16	NA	TRBJ2-1	CASSLGKLLVGDEQFF	TGTGCCAGCAGCTTAGGGAAGTTGTTAGTAGGGGATGAGCAGTTCTTC
NA	TRBV5-1	14	TRBD1	TRBJ2-7	CASSPRDSDYEQYF	TGCGCCAGCAGCCCCCGGGACAGTGACTACGAGCAGTACTTC
NA	TRBV18	14	NA	TRBJ1-2	CASSPGPQFYGYTF	TGTGCCAGCTCACCAGGGCCGCAATTTTATGGCTACACCTTC
NA	TRBV5-4	11	NA	TRBJ2-1	CASSLWNEQFF	TGTGCCAGCAGCCTTTGGAATGAGCAGTTCTTC
NA	TRBV19	16	NA	TRBJ1-3	CASSLQGMVAGNTIYF	TGTGCCAGTAGTCTCCAGGGGATGGTAGCTGGAAACACCATATATTTT
NA	TRBV29-1	12	NA	TRBJ1-2	CSVFDVHYGYTF	TGCAGCGTCTTCGACGTCCACTATGGCTACACCTTC
NA	TRBV6-2/TRBV6-3	17	TRBD1	TRBJ2-7	CASSYSVGQGLSYEQYF	TGTGCCAGCAGTTACTCGGTGGGACAGGGCCTTTCCTACGAGCAGTACTTC
NA	TRBV19	14	NA	TRBJ1-5	CASSKGVRNQPQHF	TGTGCCAGTAGTAAGGGGGTACGGAATCAGCCCCAGCATTTT
NA	TRBV6-5	13	NA	TRBJ1-2	CASSYNSLSGYTF	TGTGCCAGCAGTTACAACAGCCTTTCTGGCTACACCTTC
NA	TRBV4-1	18	TRBD2	TRBJ2-1	CASSQEGGLVTSYNEQFF	TGCGCCAGCAGCCAAGAGGGGGGACTAGTGACCTCCTACAATGAGCAGTTCTTC
NA	TRBV27	14	NA	TRBJ1-1	CASYVQGPNTEAFF	TGTGCCAGCTACGTCCAGGGTCCAAACACTGAAGCTTTCTTT
NA	TRBV2	14	TRBD2	TRBJ2-7	CASSPPPSGGLEYF	TGTGCCAGCAGTCCACCCCCTAGCGGGGGCCTGGAGTACTTC
NA	TRBV11-2	17	TRBD2	TRBJ2-1	CASSGLLAGAAYNEQFF	TGTGCCAGCAGCGGGTTACTAGCGGGAGCGGCCTACAATGAGCAGTTCTTC